Listed below are T cell receptor beta chains from one sample, sequenced in a study of OX40 agonist ivuxolimab in advanced cancers. The protocol was immunoSEQ multiplex PCR, while the TCRdb copy is restricted to in-frame clones and leaves out a portion. Of about 64,000 clones detected, approximately 84% appear once; the ten largest clones hold 2% to 3%. The material sequenced was CD4+ or CD8+ T cells sorted from blood, taken in a trial of the OX40 agonist ivuxolimab. These receptors all come from an adult with an advanced solid tumor such as melanoma, head and neck, liver or kidney cancer. Both conserved end residues are part of each CDR3. The order of the fields is clone size, V gene, D gene, J gene, CDR3 DNA, CDR3 protein. The D gene is left open where the match is weak. Part of the rows lack a size; the others show once, few, many or a class for expanded clones.

NA,TRBV4-1,TRBD2,TRBJ2-1,TGCGCCAGCAGCCAACCTTTACTAGCGGGAGGGGAGCAGTTCTTC,CASSQPLLAGGEQFF
NA,TRBV25-1,NA,TRBJ1-5,TGTGCCAGCAGTGTGACAGATCAGCCCCAGCATTTT,CASSVTDQPQHF
many,TRBV14,TRBD1,TRBJ2-6,TGTGCCAGCAGCCAAGGGACAGGGGGCGTGTCTGGGGCCAACGTCCTGACTTTC,CASSQGTGGVSGANVLTF
NA,TRBV6-6,NA,TRBJ2-3,TGTGCCAGCAGTTACTCGTACAGGAGCACAGATACGCAGTATTTT,CASSYSYRSTDTQYF
NA,TRBV2,NA,TRBJ1-5,TGTGCCACTGCGGGAAGCAATCAGCCCCAGCATTTT,CATAGSNQPQHF
once,TRBV7-2,TRBD1,TRBJ2-3,TGTGCCAGCAGCGCAACCGGGACAGGCGTAGATACGCAGTATTTT,CASSATGTGVDTQYF
NA,TRBV5-4,TRBD1,TRBJ1-4,TGTGCCAGCAGCTCGGACAGGGGGCCCCATCTGTTTTTT,CASSSDRGPHLFF
NA,TRBV18,NA,TRBJ2-7,TGTGCCAGCTCCTCCCGGGAACTGAGCTCCTACGAGCAGTACTTC,CASSSRELSSYEQYF
NA,TRBV2,TRBD2,TRBJ2-2,TGTGCCGGCAGCGGGACTAGCGGGAGGGGAACCGGGGAGCTGTTTTTT,CAGSGTSGRGTGELFF
NA,TRBV7-3,TRBD2,TRBJ2-2,TGTGCCAGCAGCAAACTAGCGGGAGTAAGGGGCGGGGAGCTGTTTTTT,CASSKLAGVRGGELFF
NA,TRBV5-6,NA,TRBJ2-7,TGTGCCAGCAGCTTTCAGGGTCCCACCTACGAGCAGTACTTC,CASSFQGPTYEQYF
few,TRBV5-5,NA,TRBJ1-2,TGTGCCAGCAGCACCGGGGAAGGTTATGGCTACACCTTC,CASSTGEGYGYTF
NA,TRBV4-1,TRBD1,TRBJ1-1,TGCGCCAGCAGCCAAAAAGCGGGTATGCTGGGACAGGGGGCCGAAGCTTTCTTT,CASSQKAGMLGQGAEAFF
NA,TRBV4-2,TRBD1,TRBJ2-6,TGTGCCAGCAGCCAAGAAGTGACAGGGACCGGGGCCAACGTCCTGACTTTC,CASSQEVTGTGANVLTF
NA,TRBV6-6,TRBD1,TRBJ1-2,TGTGCCAGTATGAATTCGGGACAGCCCTATGGCTACACCTTC,CASMNSGQPYGYTF
NA,TRBV18,NA,TRBJ2-5,TGTGCCAGCTCACCGGGCAAAGAGACCCAGTACTTC,CASSPGKETQYF
NA,TRBV29-1,NA,TRBJ2-7,TGCAGCGTTGTCTCCGCGGGGTACTACGAGCAGTACTTC,CSVVSAGYYEQYF
once,TRBV2,NA,TRBJ1-1,TGTGCCAGCAGTACTGGGGGGCCGGGTACTGAAGCTTTCTTT,CASSTGGPGTEAFF
NA,TRBV30,NA,TRBJ2-1,TGTGCCTGGAGCCCCGGGGTAGCGGACTACAATGAGCAGTTCTTC,CAWSPGVADYNEQFF
NA,TRBV5-1,NA,TRBJ1-1,TGCGCCAGCAGCTTCGGCAGGGAGGGCACTGAAGCTTTCTTT,CASSFGREGTEAFF
NA,TRBV19,NA,TRBJ2-3,TGTGCCAGTAGTATGGGGGGTCGCACAGATACGCAGTATTTT,CASSMGGRTDTQYF
NA,TRBV12-5,NA,TRBJ1-5,TGTGCTAGTGGTTTGGTACAGGCCCGGAATGATAGCAATCAGCCCCAGCATTTT,CASGLVQARNDSNQPQHF
NA,TRBV9,NA,TRBJ1-3,TGTGCCAGCAGCCCCCCCCCGGGCAGGGAGGGAAACACCATATATTTT,CASSPPPGREGNTIYF
NA,TRBV12-5,TRBD2,TRBJ2-2,TGTGCTAGTTCCAGGCTAGCGGAGAACACCGGGGAGCTGTTTTTT,CASSRLAENTGELFF
once,TRBV30,TRBD1,TRBJ1-5,TGTGCCTGGAGCAGGGGGGAGGATCAGCCCCAGCATTTT,CAWSRGEDQPQHF
NA,TRBV29-1,NA,TRBJ2-3,TGCAGCGTTGGAGATACGCAGTATTTT,CSVGDTQYF
NA,TRBV9,TRBD2,TRBJ2-5,TGTGCCAGCAGCGACCGACTAGCGGGAGAGGGGGAGACCCAGTACTTC,CASSDRLAGEGETQYF
few,TRBV19,NA,TRBJ2-2,TGTGCCAGTAGTTTGGCAGGAGACACCGGGGAGCTGTTTTTT,CASSLAGDTGELFF
NA,TRBV11-2,NA,TRBJ2-7,TGTGCCAGCAGCTCCCTACGGTACTCCTACGAGCAGTACTTC,CASSSLRYSYEQYF
NA,TRBV30,TRBD1,TRBJ1-2,TGTGCCTGGAGCGGGACAGGCAATGGCTACACCTTC,CAWSGTGNGYTF
NA,TRBV10-3,NA,TRBJ2-7,TGTGCCACCCGTTCCTCGAGGTTAGCGACCTACGAGCAGTACTTC,CATRSSRLATYEQYF
NA,TRBV6-1,NA,TRBJ2-3,TGTGCCAGCAGTGACAGCACAGATACGCAGTATTTT,CASSDSTDTQYF
NA,TRBV7-9,NA,TRBJ2-5,TGTGCCAGCAGCTTAGCGGGAGGGGGAGAGACCCAGTACTTC,CASSLAGGGETQYF
once,TRBV7-9,TRBD1,TRBJ1-2,TGTGCCAGCAGCTCACTATTTACAGGGGTTGGCTACACCTTC,CASSSLFTGVGYTF
NA,TRBV18,TRBD2,TRBJ2-7,TGTGCCAGCTCACCACCAGGGCGGGAGAGGGCCGAGCAGTACTTC,CASSPPGRERAEQYF
NA,TRBV30,TRBD1,TRBJ1-5,TGTGCCTGGAGTCGGGGCGACAGGGGGCAAGAGAATCAGCCCCAGCATTTT,CAWSRGDRGQENQPQHF